This T cell receptor (beta chain) was identified in a study of CD8+CD57+ T cells in acquired aplastic anemia. Across the whole study: Each DNA sample taken from sorted CD4+ and CD8+ cells came to around 3.4 ug on average. Study conclusions and caveats: It was found that almost 30 CD8+ CDR3 sequences were shared between patients and controls.

In regard to this clonotype: Its matching antigen is unknown.

Profiles of TCR beta VDJ and CDR3 were generated from a genomic DNA template. Each CDR3 protein gets one entry after TCRdb re-called the reads with MiXCR. The sample includes some 180,000 distinct CDR3 sequences, roughly 65% of them seen just once. This CDR3 is 14 amino acids long. Looked up from germline, CDR1 is SGHTA and CDR2 is FQGNSA. The V end was cut by 5 bases, the J end by 4 bases, with 15 bases between. Previously, flow cytometry had revealed CD8+CD57+ cell expansion in the patients chosen for sequencing. Every patient presented with severe acquired aplastic anemia. Input material: sorted CD4+, CD8+, or CD8+CD57+ T cells (not recorded which) from PBMCs. The TCR comes from a human donor with aplastic anemia. The chain carries TRBV7-2 and TRBJ2-7; a weak D match, TRBD1 (6 bases). Here the CDR3 reads CASSASRGKYEQYF. In nucleotides, the CDR3 is TGTGCCAGCAGCGCTTCCAGGGGCAAATACGAGCAGTACTTC.